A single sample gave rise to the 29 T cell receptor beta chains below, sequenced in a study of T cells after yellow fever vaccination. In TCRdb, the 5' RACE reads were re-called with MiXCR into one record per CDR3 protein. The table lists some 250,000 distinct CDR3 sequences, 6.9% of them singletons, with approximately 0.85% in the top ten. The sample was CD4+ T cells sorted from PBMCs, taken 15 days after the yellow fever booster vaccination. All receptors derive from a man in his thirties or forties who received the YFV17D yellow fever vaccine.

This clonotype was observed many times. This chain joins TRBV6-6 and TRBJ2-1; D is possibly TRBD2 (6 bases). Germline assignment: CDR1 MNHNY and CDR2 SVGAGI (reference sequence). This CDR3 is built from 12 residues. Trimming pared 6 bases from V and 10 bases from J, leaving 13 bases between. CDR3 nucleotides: TGTGCCAGCAGGGTTGCCGGAGGGGAGCAGTTCTTC. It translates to CASRVAGGEQFF.

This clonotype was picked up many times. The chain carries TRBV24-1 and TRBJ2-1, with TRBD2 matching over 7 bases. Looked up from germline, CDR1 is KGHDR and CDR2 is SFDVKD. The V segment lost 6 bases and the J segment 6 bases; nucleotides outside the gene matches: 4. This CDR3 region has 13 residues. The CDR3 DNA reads TGTGCCACCAGTTCGACTAGCCGCAATGAGCAGTTCTTC. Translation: CATSSTSRNEQFF.

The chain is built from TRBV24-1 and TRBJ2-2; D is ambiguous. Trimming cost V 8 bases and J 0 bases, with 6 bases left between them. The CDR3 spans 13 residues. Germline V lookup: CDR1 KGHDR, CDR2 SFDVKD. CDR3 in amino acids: CATTDTNTGELFF. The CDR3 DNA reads TGTGCCACCACCGACACGAACACCGGGGAGCTGTTTTTT.

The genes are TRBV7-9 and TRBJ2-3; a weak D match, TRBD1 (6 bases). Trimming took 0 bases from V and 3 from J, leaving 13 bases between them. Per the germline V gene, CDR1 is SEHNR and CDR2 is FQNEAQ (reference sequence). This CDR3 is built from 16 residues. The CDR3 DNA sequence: TGTGCCAGCAGCTTAGCTCGAGGGGGTGAGACAGATACGCAGTATTTT. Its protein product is CASSLARGGETDTQYF. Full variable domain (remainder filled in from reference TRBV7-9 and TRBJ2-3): DTGVSQNPRHKITKRGQNVTFRCDPISEHNRLYWYRQTLGQGPEFLTYFQNEAQLEKSRLLSDRFSAERPKGSFSTLEIQRTEQGDSAMYLCASSLARGGETDTQYFGPGTRLTVL.

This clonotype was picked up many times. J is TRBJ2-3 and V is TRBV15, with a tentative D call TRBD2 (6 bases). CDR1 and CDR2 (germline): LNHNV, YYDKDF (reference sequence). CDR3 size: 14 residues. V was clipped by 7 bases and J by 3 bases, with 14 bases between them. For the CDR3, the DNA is TGTGCCACCAATCGGGACCGGGAGACAGATACGCAGTATTTT. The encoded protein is CATNRDRETDTQYF.

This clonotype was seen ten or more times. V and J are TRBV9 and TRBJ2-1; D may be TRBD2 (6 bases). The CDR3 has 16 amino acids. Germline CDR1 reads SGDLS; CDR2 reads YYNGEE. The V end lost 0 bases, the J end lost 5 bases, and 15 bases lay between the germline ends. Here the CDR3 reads CASSVVPEGRDNEQFF. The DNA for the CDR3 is TGTGCCAGCAGCGTAGTCCCGGAGGGCCGAGACAATGAGCAGTTCTTC.

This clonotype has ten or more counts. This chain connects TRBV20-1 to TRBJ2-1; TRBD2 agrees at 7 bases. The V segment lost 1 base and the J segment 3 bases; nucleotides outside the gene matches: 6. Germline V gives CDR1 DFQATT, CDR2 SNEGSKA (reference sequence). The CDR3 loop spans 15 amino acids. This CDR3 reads CSARVGSGNYNEQFF. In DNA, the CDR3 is TGCAGTGCTAGAGTAGGGAGCGGGAACTACAATGAGCAGTTCTTC.

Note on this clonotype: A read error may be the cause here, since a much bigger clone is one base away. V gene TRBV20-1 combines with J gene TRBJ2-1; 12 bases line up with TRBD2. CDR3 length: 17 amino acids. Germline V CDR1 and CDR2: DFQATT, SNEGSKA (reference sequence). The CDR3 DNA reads TGCAGTGCTAGACTTAGACGGACTAGCGGGAACTACAATGCGCAGTTCTTC. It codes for CSARLRRTSGNYNAQFF.

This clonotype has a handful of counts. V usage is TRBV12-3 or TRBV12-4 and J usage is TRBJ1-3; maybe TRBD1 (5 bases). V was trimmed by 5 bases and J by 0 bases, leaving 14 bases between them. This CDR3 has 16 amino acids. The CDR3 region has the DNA TGTGCCAGCAGTACGAACTGGGACGGCTCTGGAAACACCATATATTTT. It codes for CASSTNWDGSGNTIYF.

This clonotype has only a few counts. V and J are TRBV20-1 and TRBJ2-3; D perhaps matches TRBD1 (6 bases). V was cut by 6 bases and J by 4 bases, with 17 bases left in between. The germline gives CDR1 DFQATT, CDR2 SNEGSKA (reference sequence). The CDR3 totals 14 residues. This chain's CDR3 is CSAPRQAGADTQYF. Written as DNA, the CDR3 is TGCAGTGCCCCAAGACAGGCCGGCGCAGATACGCAGTATTTT.

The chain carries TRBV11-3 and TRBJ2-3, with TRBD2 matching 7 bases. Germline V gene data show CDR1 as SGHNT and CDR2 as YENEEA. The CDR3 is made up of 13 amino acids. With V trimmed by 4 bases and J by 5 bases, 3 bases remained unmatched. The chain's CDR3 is CASSSAGRDTQYF. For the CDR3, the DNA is TGTGCCAGCAGCTCAGCGGGACGAGATACGCAGTATTTT.

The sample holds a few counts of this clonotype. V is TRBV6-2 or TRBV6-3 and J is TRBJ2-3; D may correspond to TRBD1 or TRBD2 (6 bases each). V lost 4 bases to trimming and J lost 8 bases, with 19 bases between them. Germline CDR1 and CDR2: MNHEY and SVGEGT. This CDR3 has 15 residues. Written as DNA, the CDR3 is TGTGCCAGCAGTTCGCTCATCCGAGGGGGGACTACGCAGTATTTT. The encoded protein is CASSSLIRGGTTQYF.

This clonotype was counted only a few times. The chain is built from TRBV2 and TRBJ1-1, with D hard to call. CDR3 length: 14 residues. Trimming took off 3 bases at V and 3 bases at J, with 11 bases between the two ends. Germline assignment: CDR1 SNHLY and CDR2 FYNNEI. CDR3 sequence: CASSEPSQYTEAFF. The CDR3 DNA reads TGTGCCAGCAGTGAGCCAAGCCAGTACACTGAAGCTTTCTTT.

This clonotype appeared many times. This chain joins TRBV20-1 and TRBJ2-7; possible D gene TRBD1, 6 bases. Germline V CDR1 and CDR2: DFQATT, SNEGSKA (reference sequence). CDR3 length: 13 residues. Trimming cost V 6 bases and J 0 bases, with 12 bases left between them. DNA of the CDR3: TGCAGTGCGAGGACAGAAAGCTCCTACGAGCAGTACTTC. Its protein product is CSARTESSYEQYF.

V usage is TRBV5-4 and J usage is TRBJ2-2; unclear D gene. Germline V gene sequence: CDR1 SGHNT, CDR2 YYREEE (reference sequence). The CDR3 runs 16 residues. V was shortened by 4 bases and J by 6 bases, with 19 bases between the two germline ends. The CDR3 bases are TGTGCCAGCAGCCCGGGCGGTGTGAGTTTAGCCGGGGAGCTGTTTTTT. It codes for CASSPGGVSLAGELFF.

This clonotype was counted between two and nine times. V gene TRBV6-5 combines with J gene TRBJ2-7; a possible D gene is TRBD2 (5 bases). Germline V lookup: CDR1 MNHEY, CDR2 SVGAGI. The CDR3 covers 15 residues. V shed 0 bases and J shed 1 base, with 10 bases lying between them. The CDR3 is CASSYSPGLSYEQYF. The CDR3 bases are TGTGCCAGCAGTTACTCCCCAGGACTGTCCTACGAGCAGTACTTC.

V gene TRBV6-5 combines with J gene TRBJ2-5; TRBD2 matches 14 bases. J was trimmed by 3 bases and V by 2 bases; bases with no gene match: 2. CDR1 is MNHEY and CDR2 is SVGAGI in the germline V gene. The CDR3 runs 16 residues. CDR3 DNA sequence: TGTGCCAGCAGTTACCCGACTAGCGGGAGGGAAGAGACCCAGTACTTC. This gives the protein CASSYPTSGREETQYF.

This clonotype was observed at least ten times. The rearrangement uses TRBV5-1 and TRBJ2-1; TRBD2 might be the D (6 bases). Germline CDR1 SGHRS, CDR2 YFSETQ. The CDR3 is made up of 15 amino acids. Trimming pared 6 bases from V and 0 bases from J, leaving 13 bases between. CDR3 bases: TGCGCCAGCACCGGGGAGGCCCTCTCCTACAATGAGCAGTTCTTC. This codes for CASTGEALSYNEQFF.

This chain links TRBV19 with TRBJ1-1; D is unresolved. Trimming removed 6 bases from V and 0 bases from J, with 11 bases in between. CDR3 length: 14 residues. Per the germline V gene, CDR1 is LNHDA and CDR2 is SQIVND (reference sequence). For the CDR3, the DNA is TGTGCCAGTAGCTGGCAGGATTTGAACACTGAAGCTTTCTTT. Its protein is CASSWQDLNTEAFF.

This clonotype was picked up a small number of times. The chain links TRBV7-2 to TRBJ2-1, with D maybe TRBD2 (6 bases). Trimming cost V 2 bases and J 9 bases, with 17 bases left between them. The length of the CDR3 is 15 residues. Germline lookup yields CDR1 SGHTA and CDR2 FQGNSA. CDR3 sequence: CASSLYHLRESEQFF. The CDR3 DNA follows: TGTGCCAGCAGCTTATATCACCTCCGGGAGAGTGAGCAGTTCTTC.

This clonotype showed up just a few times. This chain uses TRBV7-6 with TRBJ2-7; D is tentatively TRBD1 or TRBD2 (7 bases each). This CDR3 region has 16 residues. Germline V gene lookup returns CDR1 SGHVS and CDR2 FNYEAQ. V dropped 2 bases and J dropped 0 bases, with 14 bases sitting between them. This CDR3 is CASSLIGGTDSYEQYF. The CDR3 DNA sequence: TGTGCCAGCAGCTTAATCGGGGGGACAGACTCCTACGAGCAGTACTTC.

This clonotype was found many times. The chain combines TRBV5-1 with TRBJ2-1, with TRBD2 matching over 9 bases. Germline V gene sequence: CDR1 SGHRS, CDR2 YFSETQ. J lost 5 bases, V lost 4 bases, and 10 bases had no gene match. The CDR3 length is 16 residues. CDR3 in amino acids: CASSDTLAGRDNEQFF. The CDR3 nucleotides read TGCGCCAGCAGCGACACCCTAGCGGGACGAGACAATGAGCAGTTCTTC.

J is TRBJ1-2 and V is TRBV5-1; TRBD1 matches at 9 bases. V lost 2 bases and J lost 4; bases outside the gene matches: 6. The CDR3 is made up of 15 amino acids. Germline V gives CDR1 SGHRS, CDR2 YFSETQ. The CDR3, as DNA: TGCGCCAGCAGCTTTTTACAGGGGGCTAGCTATGGCTACACCTTC. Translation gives CASSFLQGASYGYTF.

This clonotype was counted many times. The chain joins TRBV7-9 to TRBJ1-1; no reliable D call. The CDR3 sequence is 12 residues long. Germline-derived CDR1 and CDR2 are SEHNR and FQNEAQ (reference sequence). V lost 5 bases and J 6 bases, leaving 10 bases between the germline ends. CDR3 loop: CASSETRSEAFF. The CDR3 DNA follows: TGTGCCAGCAGCGAGACAAGATCTGAAGCTTTCTTT.

The CDR3 nucleotides are TGTGCCAGCAGCTTAGGCGGCTCTGGAAACACCATATATTTT. This gives the protein CASSLGGSGNTIYF. V is TRBV7-2 and J is TRBJ1-3; D is undetermined. Germline V gene data show CDR1 as SGHTA and CDR2 as FQGNSA. This CDR3 contains 14 residues. Trimming stripped 1 base from V and 0 bases from J, with 4 bases between.

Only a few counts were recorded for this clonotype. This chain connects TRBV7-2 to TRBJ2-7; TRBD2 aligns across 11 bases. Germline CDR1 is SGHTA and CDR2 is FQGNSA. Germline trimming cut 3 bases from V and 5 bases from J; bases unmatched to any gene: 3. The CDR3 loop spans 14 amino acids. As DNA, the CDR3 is TGTGCCAGCAGCTTTACTAGCGGGAGTAACGAGCAGTACTTC. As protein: CASSFTSGSNEQYF.

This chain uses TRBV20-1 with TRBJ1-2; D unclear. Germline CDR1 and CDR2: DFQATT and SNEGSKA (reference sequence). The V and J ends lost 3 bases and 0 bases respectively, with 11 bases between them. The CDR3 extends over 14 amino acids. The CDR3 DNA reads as TGCAGTGCTAGCCCGGGCAGCGCTAACTATGGCTACACCTTC. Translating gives CSASPGSANYGYTF.

CDR3 sequence reads: CASSLNGAGTDTQYF. The DNA for the CDR3 is TGTGCCAGCAGCTTAAATGGAGCGGGAACAGATACGCAGTATTTT. V usage is TRBV7-2 and J usage is TRBJ2-3, with 7 positions matching TRBD2. The CDR3 is made up of 15 amino acids. The V gene end was trimmed by 2 bases and the J gene end by 3 bases; junction bases not matched to a gene: 5. Germline loops: CDR1 SGHTA, CDR2 FQGNSA.

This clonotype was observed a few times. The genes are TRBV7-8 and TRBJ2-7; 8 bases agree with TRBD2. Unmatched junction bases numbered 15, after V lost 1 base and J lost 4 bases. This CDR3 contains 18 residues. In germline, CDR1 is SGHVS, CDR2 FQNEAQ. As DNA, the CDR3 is TGTGCCAGCAGCTTAGGACGTACACTAGCGGAGTCGAGGTACGAGCAGTACTTC. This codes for CASSLGRTLAESRYEQYF. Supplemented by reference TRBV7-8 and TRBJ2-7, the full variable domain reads GAGVSQSPRYKVAKRGQDVALRCDPISGHVSLFWYQQALGQGPEFLTYFQNEAQLDKSGLPSDRFFAERPEGSVSTLKIQRTQQEDSAVYLCASSLGRTLAESRYEQYFGPGTRLTVT.